Listed below are T cell receptor beta chains from one sample, sequenced in a study of breast tumors, draining lymph nodes, adjacent tissues. From the multiplex PCR reads, TCRdb called clonotypes with MiXCR, one entry per CDR3 protein. This table holds around 130,000 distinct CDR3 sequences, approximately 21% found once. The sequenced sample consisted of axillary lymph node tissue. All receptors derive from a female donor with breast cancer. Some clones in this sample may be carry-over from other donors' samples. CDR3s include the opening cysteine and the closing phenylalanine or tryptophan. Fields, in order: J gene, D gene, V gene, clone size, CDR3 DNA, CDR3 protein. A D gene is named only where the DNA matches it firmly. Not every row has a clone size; where given, it reads once, few, many or a size class.

TRBJ2-1,-,TRBV6-5,many,TGTGCCAGCAGTTACGCAGGGGGGGCTGGCAATGAGCAGTTCTTC,CASSYAGGAGNEQFF
TRBJ2-1,-,TRBV7-7,many,TGTGCTAGCAGTAGTGGAGTCAGGGGTGAGCAGTTCTTC,CASSSGVRGEQFF
TRBJ2-5,-,TRBV28,many,TGTGCCATCGGAGGAGGGATCGAGACCCAGTACTTC,CAIGGGIETQYF
TRBJ2-1,TRBD2,TRBV7-8,medium-sized,TGTGCCAGCAGCCAACACGGGACTAGCTGGAATTCCTACAATGAGCAGTTCTTC,CASSQHGTSWNSYNEQFF
TRBJ1-4,-,TRBV6-5,many,TGTGCCAGCAGTTACTCCGCACCCCAATTCGGAGAAAAACTGTTTTTT,CASSYSAPQFGEKLFF
TRBJ2-5,-,TRBV5-1,once,TGCGCCAGCAGCTTCGGACGGCTCGGGGAGACCCAGTACTTC,CASSFGRLGETQYF
TRBJ1-3,-,TRBV15,many,TGTGCCACCAGGCGTAGGGGAGTTTCTGGAAACACCATATATTTT,CATRRRGVSGNTIYF
TRBJ2-1,TRBD2,TRBV6-1,many,TGTGCCAGCAGTGGACCGGGACTAGCGGTCGACAATGAGCAGTTCTTC,CASSGPGLAVDNEQFF
TRBJ2-3,TRBD1,TRBV2,many,TGTGCCAGCAGAGATATAGGGACAGGGGGCGGAAATACGCAGTATTTT,CASRDIGTGGGNTQYF
TRBJ2-7,-,TRBV11-3,many,TGTGCCAGCAGCCTCGCGGAGCCGACCACCTACGAGCAGTACTTC,CASSLAEPTTYEQYF
TRBJ2-7,TRBD2,TRBV4-2,many,TGTGCCAGCAGCCAAGACGCTGTGTCTAGCGGGACCTACGAGCAGTACTTC,CASSQDAVSSGTYEQYF
TRBJ2-1,-,TRBV11-2,many,TGTGCCAGCAGCTTAGAACATGGGGGTGAGCAGTTCTTC,CASSLEHGGEQFF
TRBJ1-2,-,TRBV25-1,few,TGTGCCAGCAGTCCCCAGTGGGTGGTGAGCTACACCTTC,CASSPQWVVSYTF
TRBJ2-7,TRBD1,TRBV5-1,many,TGCGCCAGCAGCTTGGGACAGGGGTGGTACGAGCAGTACTTC,CASSLGQGWYEQYF
TRBJ1-2,-,TRBV2,many,TGTGCCAGCCAGGCAGGGGATGACTATGGCTACACCTTC,CASQAGDDYGYTF
TRBJ2-7,TRBD2,TRBV10-3,-,TGTGCCATCAGGACCGGGACTAGCGCCGAGCAGTACTTC,CAIRTGTSAEQYF
TRBJ2-1,TRBD2,TRBV7-3,many,TGTGCCAGCAGCTTAACGGCCGGGACTAGCGGGAGCCGACAGTTCTTC,CASSLTAGTSGSRQFF
TRBJ2-3,-,TRBV29-1,many,TGCAGCGCCGGGACCCGCACAGATACGCAGTATTTT,CSAGTRTDTQYF
TRBJ1-2,-,TRBV15,many,TGTGCCACCAGCAGGCCTAAGGCAGGGGTTAATGGCTACACCTTC,CATSRPKAGVNGYTF
TRBJ2-7,TRBD1,TRBV18,many,TGTGCCAGCTCAGCCGACAGGGATGGCGAGCAGTACTTC,CASSADRDGEQYF
TRBJ1-3,-,TRBV19,many,TGTGCCAGTAGCTCAGTTGGAAACACCATATATTTT,CASSSVGNTIYF
TRBJ2-7,-,TRBV9,many,TGTGCCAGCAGCGCGGCTCTCAACTACGAGCAGTACTTC,CASSAALNYEQYF
TRBJ1-2,TRBD1,TRBV6-6,many,TGTGCCAGTTCAGGGGGCTCTGGCTACACCTTC,CASSGGSGYTF
TRBJ2-5,-,TRBV7-2,many,TGTGCCAGCAGCATCGACGTAGAGACCCAGTACTTC,CASSIDVETQYF
TRBJ2-7,TRBD2,TRBV6-6,many,TGTGCCAGCACCGCGTGGGGGGGAGACTACGAGCAGTACTTC,CASTAWGGDYEQYF
TRBJ2-1,-,TRBV29-1,many,TGCAGCGTCTTGAGTTCTAGCGATCAGCAGTTCTTC,CSVLSSSDQQFF
TRBJ2-2,TRBD2,TRBV30,few,TGTGCCTGGAGTCTCGGACTAGCGGGAGACACCGGGGAGCTGTTTTTT,CAWSLGLAGDTGELFF
TRBJ1-6,-,TRBV20-1,many,TGCAGTGCTAGACTTATCGAAAGTAATTCACCCCTCCACTTT,CSARLIESNSPLHF
TRBJ2-7,TRBD1,TRBV28,few,TGTGCCAGCAGTTTATTTGGGACAGGTCTCTACGAGCAGTACTTC,CASSLFGTGLYEQYF
TRBJ1-6,-,TRBV30,many,TGTGCCTGGAGTGTAATTGGGCGCCATTCACCCCTCCACTTT,CAWSVIGRHSPLHF
TRBJ2-5,-,TRBV5-1,-,TGCGCCAGCAGCCAGATACAGGGAGGTGAGACCCAGTACTTC,CASSQIQGGETQYF
TRBJ2-2,-,TRBV16,many,TGTGCCAGCAGCCAATCCAGTACCGGGGAGCTGTTTTTT,CASSQSSTGELFF
TRBJ2-5,TRBD1,TRBV15,many,TGTGCCACCAGCAGTGGACAGGGGACCGAGACCCAGTACTTC,CATSSGQGTETQYF
TRBJ2-6,-,TRBV4-2,many,TGTGCCAGCAGCCCGATCGGAGTTACTGGGTATGGGGCCAACGTCCTGACTTTC,CASSPIGVTGYGANVLTF
TRBJ2-2,-,TRBV7-3,many,TGTGCCAGCAGCCGGGGCACCGGGGAGCTGTTTTTT,CASSRGTGELFF
TRBJ2-5,-,TRBV27,-,TGTGCCAGCAGTCCATGGACAGCCGGCAGGGAGACCCAGTACTTC,CASSPWTAGRETQYF
TRBJ2-1,-,TRBV19,many,TGTGCCAGTAGTATGCTGGACAATGAGCAGTTCTTC,CASSMLDNEQFF
TRBJ1-2,-,TRBV6-5,many,TGTGCCAGCAGGAGGAGGAACACTAACTATGGCTACACCTTC,CASRRRNTNYGYTF
TRBJ2-5,-,TRBV20-1,-,TGCAGTGCTAGAGATGGAAGTATTCCCGAGGCCCAGTACTTC,CSARDGSIPEAQYF
TRBJ2-5,-,TRBV20-1,many,TGCAGTGCGGACAGCCACCAAGAGACCCAGTACTTC,CSADSHQETQYF
TRBJ2-5,TRBD1,TRBV12-3/TRBV12-4,many,TGTGCCAGCAGTTCGCGACAGGGTTGGGCAGAGACCCAGTACTTC,CASSSRQGWAETQYF
TRBJ1-4,-,TRBV20-1,many,TGCAGTGGATGGACTAATGAAAAACTGTTTTTT,CSGWTNEKLFF
TRBJ1-3,TRBD1,TRBV28,-,TGTGCCATTCAGGGGGCGGAAGGAAACACCATATATTTT,CAIQGAEGNTIYF
TRBJ2-1,TRBD2,TRBV7-8,many,TGTGCCAGCAGCTTAGTGGGGAGGGGTGGACAGCAGTTCTTC,CASSLVGRGGQQFF
TRBJ2-7,TRBD2,TRBV6-1,many,TGTGCCAGCAGTAGGACTAGCTCCTACGAGCAGTACTTC,CASSRTSSYEQYF
TRBJ2-3,TRBD1,TRBV18,-,TGTGCCAGCTCACACACGACAGGGGGTAAGGCAGATACGCAGTATTTT,CASSHTTGGKADTQYF
TRBJ2-7,TRBD2,TRBV6-5,many,TGTGCCAGCAGTACGGGACTAGCGGGTCCCTTCGTGCACTTC,CASSTGLAGPFVHF
TRBJ2-7,TRBD2,TRBV7-2,many,TGTGCCAGCAGACTTTCGGCCGGGACTAGCGGGGCCTACGAGCAGTACTTC,CASRLSAGTSGAYEQYF
TRBJ2-7,TRBD1,TRBV6-6,many,TGTGCCAGCACCCGAACAGGGGATAGCTACGAGCAGTACTTC,CASTRTGDSYEQYF
TRBJ1-5,-,TRBV12-5,many,TGTGCTAGTGGTTCGATCTTACAGGGTAGCAATCAGCCCCAGCATTTT,CASGSILQGSNQPQHF
TRBJ2-1,TRBD2,TRBV9,many,TGTGCCAGCAGCGTCAACATGGGACTAGAGGCGAATGAGCAGTTCTTC,CASSVNMGLEANEQFF
TRBJ2-7,-,TRBV28,many,TGTGCCAGCAGCTTATCAGACTCCTACGAGCAGTACTTC,CASSLSDSYEQYF
TRBJ2-7,TRBD2,TRBV20-1,many,TGCAGTGCGCTCGGGACTAGCGGGGTTTACGAGCAGTACTTC,CSALGTSGVYEQYF
TRBJ1-6,TRBD1,TRBV20-1,many,TGCAGTGCTAGCCATGGGGGGACAGGGCAGAGTAGGGACAATTCACCCCTCCACTTT,CSASHGGTGQSRDNSPLHF
TRBJ2-7,-,TRBV12-3/TRBV12-4,many,TGTGCCAGCAGAGAAGGCTCCTACGAGCAGTACTTC,CASREGSYEQYF
TRBJ1-5,TRBD1,TRBV10-2,-,TGCGCCAGCAGTGAGATTGACAGGGGGCCTCGTCGATCAGCCCAGCATTTT,CASSEIDRGPRRSAQHF
TRBJ1-4,-,TRBV6-7,-,TGTGCCAGCAGACCGACAGCAACTAATGAAGAACTGTTTTTT,CASRPTATNEELFF